This TCR beta chain is from a study of T cells in localized non-small cell lung cancer. Study-level results: Paired adjacent lung recovered a median approximately 57 of the top 100 tumor clones. Heterogeneity cannot be ruled out, as sequencing used one tumor region only. Uninvolved adjacent lung showed higher T cell clonality than tumor.

Clones were read by immunoSEQ multiplex PCR, and TCRdb kept only the in-frame ones, dropping some. The sample has tens of thousands of clones, 87% seen once. As for this clone: What it binds is unknown.

This CDR3 comprises 17 residues. This specimen consisted of peripheral blood mononuclear cells, obtained before any cancer treatment. The J gene is TRBJ2-1, the V gene TRBV21-1; TRBD2 is taken as the D call from the table, unchecked against the DNA. TRBV21-1 is described as a pseudogene. This sequence was found in a man aged 40 to 70 with stage III lung adenocarcinoma. The CDR3: CASSITGTSGDYNEQFF. DNA of the CDR3: TGTGCCAGCAGCATCACCGGGACTAGCGGGGATTACAATGAGCAGTTCTTC.